Below, 27 T cell receptor beta chains from the same sample are listed, as sequenced in a study of shared clonotypes between healthy human individuals. Generated by immunoSEQ multiplex PCR, the TCRdb table keeps only in-frame clones and is missing some. The table lists millions of clones, just over 90% of them singletons. The material sequenced was naive CD4+ T cells sorted from blood. Noted subset: CD45RA+ positively selected. Receptor source: a man aged 18 to 35 in good health.

With regard to this clone: At the DNA level, this CDR3 is encoded by other sequences in the same sample as well. This chain joins TRBV5-8 and TRBJ2-7, with 8 positions matching TRBD1. Germline V gene lookup returns CDR1 SGHTS and CDR2 YDEGEE. The trim removed 0 bases at V and 1 base at J, leaving 3 bases unmatched. The CDR3 contains 15 residues. The CDR3 DNA reads as TGTGCCAGCAGCTTGGTCGGACAGGGATCCTACGAGCAGTACTTC. This gives the protein CASSLVGQGSYEQYF.

This sequence joins TRBV6-5 and TRBJ2-3; D not resolved. The CDR3 is 15 amino acids. The germline V gene has CDR1 MNHEY and CDR2 SVGAGI. V was cut by 0 bases and J by 2 bases, with 9 bases left in between. In DNA form, the CDR3 reads TGTGCCAGCAGTTACTCCACTATTCTCACAGATACGCAGTATTTT. Its translation is CASSYSTILTDTQYF.

The CDR3 sequence: CASSDPSTDTQYF. The CDR3 bases are TGTGCCAGCTCAGACCCTAGCACAGATACGCAGTATTTT. The V gene is TRBV18, the J gene TRBJ2-3, with D unclear. Germline values: CDR1 KGHSH, CDR2 LQKENI. The length of the CDR3 is 13 residues. The V end was cut by 5 bases, the J end by 0 bases, with 6 bases between.

The chain employs TRBV11-1 and TRBJ1-4; a possible D gene is TRBD1 (6 bases). CDR3 length: 14 amino acids. The germline V gene encodes CDR1 SGHAT and CDR2 FQDESV (reference sequence). With 5 bases removed from V and 4 bases from J, the gap between germline ends came to 11 bases. The CDR3 sequence: CASSKGELNEKLFF. The CDR3 DNA reads TGTGCCAGCAGCAAGGGGGAGCTTAATGAAAAACTGTTTTTT.

The V and J genes are TRBV21-1 and TRBJ2-7; TRBD2, as called in the table, went unchecked against the DNA. TRBV21-1 is a pseudogene locus. CDR3 length equals 13 residues. The DNA for the CDR3 is TGTGCCAGCAGCCCGGGGGGGGCCTACGAGCAGTACTTC. The encoded protein is CASSPGGAYEQYF.

This chain uses TRBV11-1 with TRBJ1-2, with D hard to call. V lost 4 bases, J lost 6 bases, and 12 bases lay in between. Germline V gives CDR1 SGHAT, CDR2 FQDESV (reference sequence). The CDR3 has 13 residues. The chain's CDR3 is CASSSQVPNGYTF. DNA of the CDR3: TGTGCCAGCAGCTCACAAGTCCCAAATGGCTACACCTTC.

V gene TRBV5-4 combines with J gene TRBJ1-5; D might be TRBD1 (5 bases). The CDR3 is 13 residues long. CDR1 is SGHNT, CDR2 YYREEE, per germline (reference sequence). Trimming stripped 0 bases from V and 6 bases from J, with 7 bases between. The CDR3 bases are TGTGCCAGCAGCTTGGAAAGGGGTCAGCCCCAGCATTTT. Its protein is CASSLERGQPQHF.

The V gene is TRBV5-4, the J gene TRBJ2-3; possibly TRBD1 or TRBD2 for D (6 bases each). Germline values: CDR1 SGHNT, CDR2 YYREEE (reference sequence). The CDR3 extends over 14 amino acids. Trimming pared 4 bases from V and 2 bases from J, leaving 11 bases between. The CDR3 bases are TGTGCCAGCAGCCGCTCGGGGGCCACAGATACGCAGTATTTT. Translating gives CASSRSGATDTQYF. The entire variable domain, with the rest obtained from reference TRBV5-4 and TRBJ2-3, is as follows: ETGVTQSPTHLIKTRGQQVTLRCSSQSGHNTVSWYQQALGQGPQFIFQYYREEENGRGNFPPRFSGLQFPNYSSELNVNALELDDSALYLCASSRSGATDTQYFGPGTRLTVL.

The chain uses TRBV7-2 and TRBJ1-1; no reliable D call. The CDR3 contains 13 residues. Germline assignment: CDR1 SGHTA and CDR2 FQGNSA. V lost 0 bases to trimming and J lost 6 bases, with 8 bases between them. CDR3 sequence reads: CASSLALQSEAFF. The DNA for the CDR3 is TGTGCCAGCAGCTTAGCGCTACAGTCTGAAGCTTTCTTT.

The gene calls are TRBV7-9 and TRBJ2-5; TRBD1 is a possible D gene (6 bases). Germline CDR1 SEHNR, CDR2 FQNEAQ (reference sequence). CDR3 length: 14 residues. The ends were cut back, 0 bases at V and 5 bases at J, with 10 bases in the middle. The CDR3 sequence is CASSLATGFETQYF. In DNA form, the CDR3 reads TGTGCCAGCAGCTTAGCAACAGGGTTCGAGACCCAGTACTTC.

The gene calls are TRBV27 and TRBJ1-5, with 7 nucleotides matching TRBD1. Trimming took 5 bases from V and 0 from J; bases not matched to a gene: 4. Germline V CDR1 and CDR2: MNHEY, SMNVEV (reference sequence). The CDR3 is made up of 15 amino acids. The CDR3 DNA is TGTGCCAGCAGTCCCGGGACAGATAGCAATCAGCCCCAGCATTTT. Protein: CASSPGTDSNQPQHF.

The chain couples TRBV7-2 to TRBJ2-3; no clear D gene. CDR3 length: 14 amino acids. The germline CDR1 and CDR2 sequences are SGHTA and FQGNSA. V gave up 4 bases and J gave up 2 bases, with 10 bases separating them. CDR3 protein: CASSSSQYTDTQYF. CDR3 coding DNA: TGTGCCAGCAGCTCGTCACAGTACACAGATACGCAGTATTTT. Using reference TRBV7-2 and TRBJ2-3 for the parts outside the CDR3, the full variable domain is GAGVSQSPSNKVTEKGKDVELRCDPISGHTALYWYRQSLGQGLEFLIYFQGNSAPDKSGLPSDRFSAERTGGSVSTLTIQRTQQEDSAVYLCASSSSQYTDTQYFGPGTRLTVL.

The DNA of the CDR3 is TGTGCCTGGAGTGTTTACGCTAATTCACCCCTCCACTTT. Protein product: CAWSVYANSPLHF. The V call is TRBV30, the J call TRBJ1-6; D unclear. V lost 0 bases to trimming and J lost 6 bases, with 6 bases between them. The CDR3 is made up of 13 amino acids. Germline V gene sequence: CDR1 GTSNPN, CDR2 SVGIG (reference sequence).

With regard to this clone: The identical CDR3 is also encoded by other nucleotide sequences in the sample. The chain has TRBV19 and TRBJ2-7; D possibly corresponds to TRBD2 (7 bases). The V end was cut by 5 bases, the J end by 2 bases, with 13 bases between. CDR3 length: 14 amino acids. Germline CDR1 reads LNHDA; CDR2 reads SQIVND (reference sequence). For the CDR3, the DNA is TGTGCCAGTAGTCCGGAGGGGGGGCCCTACGAGCAGTACTTC. Protein sequence: CASSPEGGPYEQYF.

The CDR3 sequence is CARSLRKEARYF. The CDR3, as DNA: TGTGCCAGAAGCTTGAGGAAAGAGGCGCGGTACTTC. The chain employs TRBV5-3 and TRBJ2-4; D is ambiguous. TRBV5-3 is treated as an ORF (open reading frame) with a function not yet certain. The ends were cut back, 1 base at V and 15 bases at J, with 14 bases in the middle. The length of the CDR3 is 12 residues.

The chain couples TRBV20-1 to TRBJ2-3; D is unclear. Deletions cut 3 bases from V and 8 bases from J, with 6 bases between. CDR1 and CDR2 from the germline V gene are DFQATT and SNEGSKA (reference sequence). This CDR3 is built from 10 residues. For the CDR3, the DNA is TGCAGTGCTAGTTTGGGTACGCAGTATTTT. Translation gives CSASLGTQYF.

The V gene is TRBV18, the J gene TRBJ2-1; D remains unclear. Germline values: CDR1 KGHSH, CDR2 LQKENI. The CDR3 runs 13 residues. V was shortened by 4 bases and J by 10 bases, with 14 bases between the two germline ends. The CDR3 DNA sequence: TGTGCCAGCTCACGAGGTTCAATGGTAGAGCAGTTCTTC. Encoded protein: CASSRGSMVEQFF. Complete variable domain (other parts from reference TRBV18 and TRBJ2-1): NAGVMQNPRHLVRRRGQEARLRCSPMKGHSHVYWYRQLPEEGLKFMVYLQKENIIDESGMPKERFSAEFPKEGPSILRIQQVVRGDSAAYFCASSRGSMVEQFFGPGTRLTVL.

The CDR3 region is CASRVGTGGKNEQFF. DNA of the CDR3: TGTGCCAGCAGAGTGGGGACAGGGGGGAAGAATGAGCAGTTCTTC. The V call is TRBV5-4, the J call TRBJ2-1; 11 bases map to TRBD1. V trimming: 5 bases; J trimming: 7 bases; junction bases outside the gene matches: 8. The CDR3 runs to 15 residues. Germline V lookup: CDR1 SGHNT, CDR2 YYREEE (reference sequence).

This chain uses TRBV5-1 with TRBJ2-5; 7 nucleotides line up with TRBD1. Losses at the gene ends were 4 bases for V and 0 bases for J; bases not matched to a gene: 6. Germline CDR1 reads SGHRS; CDR2 reads YFSETQ. The CDR3 runs 15 residues. In DNA form, the CDR3 reads TGCGCCAGCAGCCTGGGACAGACATACCAAGAGACCCAGTACTTC. Encoded protein: CASSLGQTYQETQYF.

This clone has only one observation. Other DNA sequences in the sample encode the same CDR3. The J gene is TRBJ1-4, the V gene TRBV6-6; 8 nucleotides agree with TRBD1. The ends lost 6 bases at V and 8 bases at J; junction bases unmatched: 8. CDR1 is MNHNY, CDR2 SVGAGI, per germline (reference sequence). The CDR3 contains 14 residues. The DNA for the CDR3 is TGTGCCAGCAGCCTCGGACAGGGCGGAGAAAAACTGTTTTTT. As protein: CASSLGQGGEKLFF.

The rearrangement joins TRBV5-1 to TRBJ2-5; weak D call: TRBD1 (5 bases). CDR1 SGHRS and CDR2 YFSETQ come from the germline V gene. The CDR3 runs to 16 residues. V was clipped by 4 bases and J by 4 bases, with 20 bases between them. The CDR3 bases are TGCGCCAGCAGCCTGGCCCAGGGCCTTCAGGGAGAGACCCAGTACTTC. Its translation is CASSLAQGLQGETQYF.

The chain carries TRBV6-5 and TRBJ2-6, with D possibly matching TRBD1 (5 bases). The germline V gene encodes CDR1 MNHEY and CDR2 SVGAGI. CDR3 size: 14 residues. Deletions cut 10 bases from V and 1 base from J, with 11 bases between. This CDR3 reads CATGRQSGANVLTF. The CDR3 nucleotides are TGTGCCACCGGACGACAGTCTGGGGCCAACGTCCTGACTTTC.

This sequence joins TRBV7-6 and TRBJ1-3; TRBD1 aligns across 7 bases. CDR3 length: 15 amino acids. Germline CDR1 reads SGHVS; CDR2 reads FNYEAQ. The V and J ends lost 5 bases and 2 bases, in that order; junction bases with no gene match: 6. CDR3 nucleotides: TGTGCCAGCAGCGCGGACAGGCGGACTGGAAACACCATATATTTT. It translates to CASSADRRTGNTIYF.

CDR3 sequence reads: CASRVAGGVTEAFF. As DNA, the CDR3 is TGTGCCAGCAGGGTCGCGGGGGGTGTCACTGAAGCTTTCTTT. This sequence joins TRBV6-5 and TRBJ1-1, with D maybe TRBD1 (5 bases). This CDR3 contains 14 residues. The germline CDR1 and CDR2 sequences are MNHEY and SVGAGI. Trimming removed 6 bases from V and 4 bases from J, with 15 bases in between.

The chain employs TRBV9 and TRBJ2-6; 9 bases match TRBD1. Unmatched junction bases numbered 14, after V lost 3 bases and J lost 1 base. Germline CDR1 SGDLS, CDR2 YYNGEE. The CDR3 spans 20 residues. CDR3 nucleotide sequence: TGTGCCAGCAGCGCCCGCGAAGGGACAGGGTCGTCTTCTGGGGCCAACGTCCTGACTTTC. Amino acids: CASSAREGTGSSSGANVLTF.

This clone was detected only once. The DNA is left out, because the CDR3 cannot be placed on it with certainty; the CDR3 is given as TCRdb lists it. The chain links TRBV6-5 to TRBJ2-2. Germline V gene data show CDR1 as MNHEY and CDR2 as SVGAGI. With termini counted, the CDR3 has 14 amino acids. The CDR3 is CASTLDTTPGSCFF.

This clone was counted a few times. The chain employs TRBV5-6 and TRBJ1-1; D unresolved. V lost 1 base, J lost 0 bases, and 10 bases lay in between. Germline values: CDR1 SGHDT, CDR2 YYEEEE. This CDR3 is built from 15 residues. The CDR3 region has the DNA TGTGCCAGCAGCTTGAAGTCGTGGGTGAACACTGAAGCTTTCTTT. It specifies CASSLKSWVNTEAFF.